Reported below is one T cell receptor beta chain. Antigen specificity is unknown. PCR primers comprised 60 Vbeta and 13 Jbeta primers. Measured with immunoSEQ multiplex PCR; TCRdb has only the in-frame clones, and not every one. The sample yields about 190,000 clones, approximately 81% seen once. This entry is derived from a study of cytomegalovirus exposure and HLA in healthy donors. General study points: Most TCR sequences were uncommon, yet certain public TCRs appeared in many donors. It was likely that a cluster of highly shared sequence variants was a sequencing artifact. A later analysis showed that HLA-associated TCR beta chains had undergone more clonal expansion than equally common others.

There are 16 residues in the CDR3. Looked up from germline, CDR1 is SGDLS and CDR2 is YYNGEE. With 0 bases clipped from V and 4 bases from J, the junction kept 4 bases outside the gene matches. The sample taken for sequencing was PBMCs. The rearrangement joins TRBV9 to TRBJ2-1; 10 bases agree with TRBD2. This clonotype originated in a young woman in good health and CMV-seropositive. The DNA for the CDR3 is TGTGCCAGCAGCGTAGGGGCTAGCGGGGGATACAATGAGCAGTTCTTC. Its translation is CASSVGASGGYNEQFF. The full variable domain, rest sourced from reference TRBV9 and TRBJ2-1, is DSGVTQTPKHLITATGQRVTLRCSPRSGDLSVYWYQQSLDQGLQFLIQYYNGEERAKGNILERFSAQQFPDLHSELNLSSLELGDSALYFCASSVGASGGYNEQFFGPGTRLTVL.